The clone carrying this T cell receptor (beta chain) has only a few counts. Trimming left V 3 bases short and J 2 bases short, with 13 bases between. The germline gives CDR1 KGHSH, CDR2 LQKENI. CDR3 size: 15 residues. This sample is drawn from a study of control samples from healthy donors and cancer patients. Sequenced by immunoSEQ multiplex PCR; TCRdb stores in-frame clones only, minus some. The table includes 210,000 or so clones, approximately 90% detected once. The chain uses TRBV18 and TRBJ1-1; D gene uncertain. Sequenced sample: blood. This receptor was taken from a man aged 30 to 45 in good health. The CDR3 sequence is CASSPSDGLNTEAFF. The CDR3 region has the DNA TGTGCCAGCTCACCTTCGGACGGGCTCAACACTGAAGCTTTCTTT.